These 21 T cell receptor beta chains were all obtained from the same sample, sequenced in a study of breast tumors, draining lymph nodes, adjacent tissues. TCRdb processed the multiplex PCR reads anew with MiXCR; each CDR3 protein has one entry. This sample carries about 15,000 distinct CDR3 sequences, around 50% of them seen once, and the ten largest clones take approximately 17%. Sequencing was carried out using tumor-adjacent breast tissue. Receptors were obtained from a female donor with breast cancer. Some clones in this sample may be carry-over from other donors' samples.

On this clonotype: The germline gene is not matched at one end of the junction; a read error may be the cause. The chain recombines TRBV12-3 or TRBV12-4 with TRBJ1-2; D is ambiguous. There are 11 residues in the CDR3. This CDR3 reads CASCLSYDYTF. The CDR3 nucleotides are TGTGCCAGCTGTTTAAGTTATGACTACACCTTC.

The chain carries TRBV4-3 and TRBJ1-2; weak D call: TRBD1 (6 bases). Germline V gene lookup returns CDR1 LGHNA and CDR2 YSLEER. This CDR3 has 16 residues. V lost 7 bases and J 5 bases, leaving 23 bases between the germline ends. In DNA form, the CDR3 reads TGCGCCAGCACCCCGGGCCGGGGACACTCAATTTATGGCTACACCTTC. It encodes CASTPGRGHSIYGYTF.

As for this clonotype: The junction departs from the called germline gene at one end, perhaps through a read error. V and J are TRBV18 and TRBJ1-3, with a possible D match to TRBD1 (6 bases). The V gene's germline CDR1 is KGHSH and CDR2 LQKENI. The CDR3 sequence is 15 residues long. For the CDR3, the DNA is TGTGCCAGCTCACCACAGACAGGCTCTGGAAACACTATATATTTT. Protein sequence: CASSPQTGSGNTIYF.

This clonotype is judged large (0.1 to 1%). The gene calls are TRBV7-8 and TRBJ2-1; D not certain. Trimming pared 5 bases from V and 10 bases from J, leaving 12 bases between. The length of the CDR3 is 12 residues. In germline, CDR1 is SGHVS, CDR2 FQNEAQ. The CDR3 is CASSPKNREQFF. For the CDR3, the DNA is TGTGCCAGCAGCCCCAAGAACCGGGAGCAGTTCTTC. The entire variable domain, with the rest obtained from reference TRBV7-8 and TRBJ2-1, is as follows: GAGVSQSPRYKVAKRGQDVALRCDPISGHVSLFWYQQALGQGPEFLTYFQNEAQLDKSGLPSDRFFAERPEGSVSTLKIQRTQQEDSAVYLCASSPKNREQFFGPGTRLTVL.

For this clonotype: At one end the junction does not follow the germline gene, possibly because of a read error. This chain uses TRBV7-7 with TRBJ2-5, with 7 bases identical to TRBD2. The germline V gene has CDR1 SSHAT and CDR2 FNYEAQ (reference sequence). The CDR3 length is 14 residues. CDR3 loop: CASSSSGVKETQYF. CDR3 sequence (DNA): TGTGCTAGCAGCTCTAGCGGAGTCAAAGAGACCCAGTACTTC.

This chain uses TRBV30 with TRBJ2-3; D is unclear. The V and J ends lost 3 bases and 3 bases respectively, with 10 bases between them. The CDR3 sequence is 13 residues long. The germline V gene has CDR1 GTSNPN and CDR2 SVGIG (reference sequence). The CDR3 DNA is TGTGCCTGGAGGTTTAGGAGTACAGATACGCAGTATTTT. This gives the protein CAWRFRSTDTQYF.

This clonotype was counted at least ten times. V gene TRBV30 combines with J gene TRBJ1-5; D remains ambiguous. Looked up from germline, CDR1 is GTSNPN and CDR2 is SVGIG (reference sequence). The CDR3 loop spans 12 amino acids. The V end lost 5 bases, the J end lost 10 bases, and 15 bases lay between the germline ends. The DNA for the CDR3 is TGTGCCTGGGGGTCCGGATGGGGACCCCAGCATTTT. Translating gives CAWGSGWGPQHF.

The genes are TRBV5-1 and TRBJ1-3; the D is unclear. V shed 4 bases and J shed 2 bases, with 4 bases lying between them. The CDR3 spans 12 residues. Per germline, CDR1 SGHRS and CDR2 YFSETQ. CDR3 sequence (DNA): TGCGCCAGCAGCGGAACTGGAAACACCATATATTTT. This gives the protein CASSGTGNTIYF.

This clonotype was recorded at least ten times. V is TRBV7-6 and J is TRBJ2-1, with a tentative D call TRBD2 (5 bases). CDR1 and CDR2 (germline): SGHVS, FNYEAQ. V lost 5 bases to trimming and J lost 3 bases, with 17 bases between them. The CDR3 is 16 amino acids. CDR3 DNA sequence: TGTGCCAGCAGCCAAGGACTTGCGGCTCTCTACAATGAGCAGTTCTTC. Protein: CASSQGLAALYNEQFF.

The chain links TRBV18 to TRBJ1-1; 7 bases are a match to TRBD1. CDR3 length equals 14 residues. Trimming removed 2 bases from V and 1 base from J; junction bases left unmatched: 1. Germline CDR1 is KGHSH and CDR2 is LQKENI. This chain's CDR3 is CASSPGTENTEAFF. DNA for the CDR3: TGTGCCAGCTCACCAGGGACAGAGAACACTGAAGCTTTCTTT.

This clonotype was counted once. A junction boundary mismatches the germline segment, possibly from a read error. The V call is TRBV6-5, the J call TRBJ2-2, with D tentatively TRBD2 (6 bases). This CDR3 is built from 15 residues. Germline CDR1 reads MNHEY; CDR2 reads SVGAGI. The CDR3 DNA reads as TGTGCCAGCAGCCGACTAGAGGTGGACACCGGAGAGCTGTTTTTT. Translation: CASSRLEVDTGELFF.

The rearrangement uses TRBV29-1 and TRBJ2-7; D is possibly TRBD1 (6 bases). There are 13 residues in the CDR3. V was pared by 8 bases and J by 4 bases, with 18 bases between. Germline assignment: CDR1 SQVTM and CDR2 ANQGSEA. The CDR3 spells CSYRTDKAYEQYF. The CDR3 nucleotides read TGCAGCTACCGGACAGACAAGGCGTACGAGCAGTACTTC.

This clonotype has at least ten counts. This may stem from a read error, because a much larger clone lies one nucleotide away. The V and J genes are TRBV12-5 and TRBJ2-1, with TRBD2 identical over 8 bases. Germline-derived CDR1 and CDR2 are LGHNT and FRNRAP. This CDR3 is built from 17 residues. Trimming removed 3 bases from V and 0 bases from J; junction bases left unmatched: 7. The CDR3 reads CASGFSSSGFSYNEQFF. The CDR3 bases are TGTGCTAGTGGTTTCTCCTCTAGCGGGTTCTCCTACAATGAGCAGTTCTTC.

This clonotype was counted ten times or more. This may come from a read error, since a much larger clone is one base off. This rearrangement joins TRBV6-6 to TRBJ2-7; 8 nucleotides match TRBD1. Per germline, CDR1 MNHNY and CDR2 SVGAGI (reference sequence). This CDR3 spans 14 amino acids. Here the CDR3 reads CASSNRGDRYGQYF. The DNA of the CDR3 is TGTGCCAGCAGCAACAGGGGGGACCGCTACGGGCAGTACTTC.

This clonotype appeared many times. This chain joins TRBV5-6 and TRBJ1-5; 9 bases map to TRBD1. Germline V gene sequence: CDR1 SGHDT, CDR2 YYEEEE. J was trimmed by 6 bases and V by 4 bases; bases with no gene match: 11. The CDR3 covers 16 residues. Here the CDR3 reads CASSARAQGAVQPQHF. The CDR3 bases are TGTGCCAGCAGCGCAAGGGCACAGGGGGCCGTTCAGCCCCAGCATTTT.

In its sample, this clonotype ranks as medium-sized. The V call is TRBV29-1, the J call TRBJ2-1; TRBD2 might be the D (6 bases). CDR3 length equals 14 residues. V was cut by 4 bases and J by 3 bases, with 13 bases left in between. CDR1 is SQVTM, CDR2 ANQGSEA, per germline. The CDR3 nucleotides read TGCAGCGTTGTTGCGGGATCTGTCTACAATGAGCAGTTCTTC. It yields the protein CSVVAGSVYNEQFF.

Turning to this clonotype: The DNA is omitted, as the CDR3 cannot be located on it reliably, and the CDR3 follows TCRdb's listing. The rearrangement uses TRBV5-1 and TRBJ2-2; TRBD2, the table's D call, was not compared with the DNA. CDR1 and CDR2 (germline): SGHRS, YFSETQ. The CDR3 spans 24 amino acids, including both terminal residues. The CDR3 protein is CASSLYRREGDEQYFGPGTGELFF.

This chain connects TRBV20-1 to TRBJ2-7; D is tentatively TRBD1 or TRBD2 (5 bases each). The CDR3 loop spans 13 amino acids. Germline V gene lookup returns CDR1 DFQATT and CDR2 SNEGSKA (reference sequence). The V end lost 5 bases, the J end lost 6 bases, and 17 bases lay between the germline ends. CDR3 residues: CSAYRDPSSEQYF. The CDR3 DNA follows: TGCAGTGCTTACCGGGACCCAAGTAGCGAGCAGTACTTC.

This sequence joins TRBV5-5 and TRBJ2-7, with 7 bases lining up with TRBD1. Germline CDR1 reads SGHKS; CDR2 reads YYEKEE (reference sequence). The ends lost 5 bases at V and 2 bases at J; junction bases unmatched: 7. The CDR3 length is 14 residues. CDR3 in amino acids: CASRGLGGTYEQYF. In DNA, the CDR3 is TGTGCCAGCAGAGGGCTAGGGGGCACCTACGAGCAGTACTTC.

This chain uses TRBV19 with TRBJ2-7; D is unclear. The CDR3 is 15 residues long. V was pared by 0 bases and J by 2 bases, with 11 bases between. The germline V gene has CDR1 LNHDA and CDR2 SQIVND (reference sequence). This CDR3 reads CASSIDRSDTYEQYF. In DNA form, the CDR3 reads TGTGCCAGTAGTATAGATCGGAGCGATACCTACGAGCAGTACTTC.

The chain carries TRBV9 and TRBJ2-1; 8 bases line up with TRBD2. Trimming took 3 bases from V and 6 from J; bases not matched to a gene: 8. The CDR3 contains 15 residues. Germline V CDR1 and CDR2: SGDLS, YYNGEE. This chain's CDR3 is CASSGGTRHANEQFF. The CDR3 DNA sequence: TGTGCCAGCAGCGGTGGGACTAGGCATGCCAATGAGCAGTTCTTC.